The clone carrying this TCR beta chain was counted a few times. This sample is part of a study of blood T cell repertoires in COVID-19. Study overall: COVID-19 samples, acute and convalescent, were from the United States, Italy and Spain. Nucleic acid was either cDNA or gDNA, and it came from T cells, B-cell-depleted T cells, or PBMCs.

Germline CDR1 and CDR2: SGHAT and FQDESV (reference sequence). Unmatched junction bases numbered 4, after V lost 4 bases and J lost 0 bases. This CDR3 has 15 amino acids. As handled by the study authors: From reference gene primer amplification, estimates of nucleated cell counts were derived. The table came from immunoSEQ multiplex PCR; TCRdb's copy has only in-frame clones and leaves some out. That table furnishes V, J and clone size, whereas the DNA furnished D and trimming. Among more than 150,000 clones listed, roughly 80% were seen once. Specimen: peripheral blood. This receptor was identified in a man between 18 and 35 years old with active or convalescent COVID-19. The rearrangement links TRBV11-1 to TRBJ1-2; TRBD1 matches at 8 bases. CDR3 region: CASSSGQGTNYGYTF. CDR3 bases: TGTGCCAGCAGCTCAGGACAGGGAACTAACTATGGCTACACCTTC.